This TCR beta chain is drawn from a study of blood T cell repertoires in COVID-19. Study context: Spain, Italy and the United States supplied samples that represented acute and convalescent COVID-19.

Only a few counts were recorded for this clone. Only in-frame clones appear in the TCRdb table, and some are missing; sequencing was by immunoSEQ multiplex PCR. Of over 150,000 clones listed, about four fifths are singletons. The germline V and J ends were trimmed by 2 bases and 4 bases, with 8 bases remaining between them. The germline CDR1 and CDR2 sequences are SGHTA and FQGNSA. This CDR3 has 13 amino acids. The source is a man aged 40-49 years who had recovered from COVID-19. Sequencing was performed on PBMCs or T cells enriched from blood (not recorded which). The rearrangement joins TRBV7-2 to TRBJ1-2; no definite D call. CDR3 DNA sequence: TGTGCCAGCAGCTTATTCGGCGGCTATGGCTACACCTTC. Its translation: CASSLFGGYGYTF.